The present T cell receptor (beta chain) was sequenced within a study of T cells after posttransplantation cyclophosphamide. The germline V and J ends were trimmed by 0 bases and 2 bases, with 17 bases remaining between them. The CDR3 spans 17 residues. In germline, CDR1 is MNHNS, CDR2 SASEGT. Assay used: immunoSEQ multiplex PCR; TCRdb lists only in-frame clones, some missing. This sample has over 20,000 clones; roughly 98% occur once, and the top ten carry about 0.13%. This clonotype originated in a middle-aged man in good health, CMV-negative, and a related stem cell transplant donor. The gene calls are TRBV6-1 and TRBJ2-7; D may be TRBD2 (6 bases). The specimen sequenced was naive CD8+ T cells sorted from PBMCs. In nucleotides, the CDR3 is TGTGCCAGCAGTGAAGCCATATCGGGACTGGTAACCTACGAGCAGTACTTC. The encoded protein is CASSEAISGLVTYEQYF.